The TCR beta chain under discussion was sequenced for a study of shared clonotypes between healthy human individuals. As for the study in general: Per donor, CD8 memory used one plate, CD8 naive used two, CD4 memory used three and CD4 naive used three. Study-wide findings and caveats: Shared clonotypes across all four donors exceeded non-shared ones in generation probability. Between four donors, naive CD4 clonotypes were shared at a level of around 4.8%.

TCRdb keeps only in-frame clones here, not all; method: immunoSEQ multiplex PCR. The sample gives approximately 810,000 clones, 92% of which show up once; around 24% is in the top ten. The naive CD8 subset, CD45RO-negative cells positively selected for CCR7, excluded terminally differentiated effector memory CD45RA+ cells. Germline V gene sequence: CDR1 SNHLY, CDR2 FYNNEI. The CDR3 has 16 amino acids. J gave up 0 bases and V 4 bases, and 5 bases lay outside the gene matches. Remarks on this clone: Antigen specificity is unknown.

Sequenced: naive CD8+ T cells sorted from blood. The receptor was isolated from a young man in good health. The chain carries TRBV2 and TRBJ2-1, with TRBD1 identical over 8 bases. The CDR3 coding sequence is TGTGCCAGCAGTGGGGACAGGTTTAGCTCCTACAATGAGCAGTTCTTC. Translating it yields CASSGDRFSSYNEQFF.